This T cell receptor (beta chain) was sequenced during a study of T cells in Graves' hyperthyroidism and ophthalmopathy. Authors of the study amplified TCR beta CDR3 regions from RNA transcripts. An initial round of RT-PCR targeting the TCR CDR3 relied on the HTBI primer set. TCRdb re-analysed the multiplex PCR reads in MiXCR, keeping a single row per CDR3 protein. Here the sample spans about 590,000 distinct CDR3 sequences, 15% to 19% being singletons. The CDR3 sequence is 14 residues long. This clonotype came up many times. The junction differs from germline at one of its ends, possibly a read error.

This TCR was sampled from a young woman with Graves' hyperthyroidism. This sequence joins TRBV12-3 or TRBV12-4 and TRBJ1-2, with D maybe TRBD1 (5 bases). The material sequenced was blood. CDR3 DNA: TGTGCCAGCAGTTTGGGGCGCCAGACCTATGGCCACACCTTC. Protein: CASSLGRQTYGHTF.